This T cell receptor beta chain came from a study of T-cell memory formation after mild COVID-19 (dated by TCRdb to the early 2020s). About the study as a whole: TCR sequence clusters from the two donors were largely donor specific. The cohort comprised two young, previously healthy adult volunteers, one female and one male. Longitudinal TCRalpha and TCRbeta repertoire sequencing tracked T-cell clones expanding and contracting after mild COVID-19 in a couple of donors. Overall study outcomes, separate from this receptor: Contracting CD4+ clones were found mainly in CM and EM memory subsets, while CD8+ clones were enriched in EMRA. The study included only a couple of mild cases, and larger cohorts that include severe cases with pre-infection samples were judged to be necessary. Clones contracting from day 15 to 85 had balanced CD4/CD8 phenotypes, while a second wave expanding from day 15 to 37 was biased towards CD4+. Some responding clones were detected in pre-infection memory, which suggested that pre-existing cross-reactive memory T cells had joined the SARS-CoV-2 response. SARS-CoV-2 specificity of the second-wave clones peaking on day 37 was not confirmed.

This clonotype turned up a few times. Its antigen specificity is not known. Base qualities were left out, and no much larger clone turns up one base away. Instrument used: Illumina NovaSeq 6000. Using 5'RACE with constant-segment primers, TCRalpha and TCRbeta cDNA libraries were constructed, with sample barcodes and unique molecular identifiers added in the process. RNA was extracted from every sample with Trizol reagent. The libraries were amplified in two PCR steps, and the second step added a second sample barcode and Illumina TruSeq adapters. The libraries were sequenced on an Illumina NovaSeq using 2 x 150 bp paired-end reads. From the authors' description of their analysis: Reads were demultiplexed and collapsed into UMI-guided consensus sequences with migec v1.2.7. With mixcr v2.1.11, UMI consensuses were aligned to TRA and TRB V and J templates and assembled into clonotypes. A clonotype was counted as expanded or contracted only if both edgeR and NoisET called the change significant, with noise models trained on biological replicates. edgeR calls used a false discovery rate-adjusted p below 0.01 and a log2 fold-change threshold of 1. As an exploratory analysis of dynamics, max-normalized trajectories of the 1000 most abundant clonotypes were examined with PCA combined with hierarchical clustering. Separately sequenced CD4+ and CD8+ repertoires were used to assign a CD4 or CD8 phenotype to each responding clone. TCRdb trimmed public reads at Q25 via fastp, called clones via MiXCR and kept in-frame beta chains. Under each unique CDR3 protein, matching rows form one entry showing the most common genes and DNA. TCRdb, not the original authors, processed these V and J calls. This sample has approximately 430,000 distinct CDR3 sequences in its table, and 20% to 30% of those were observed once. The ten most abundant clones make up approximately 14% of the sample.

Ficoll-Paque density gradient centrifugation was the method used to isolate PBMCs. The sequencing sample was made of PBMCs or a T cell subset sorted from them (not recorded which). The receptor was derived from an adult woman who had mild COVID-19 (a few samples of this study predate the infection). The sample titles of this study are shuffled in the database, so cell type and time point are left out; the donor was told from shared clones.

The bases read TGTGCCAGCAAGTTTGGGAGCAGAGGAGAGACCCAGTACTTC. Translated, it reads CASKFGSRGETQYF. The chain uses TRBV2 and TRBJ2-5; TRBD2 might be the D gene, on 5 matching bases. The CDR1 and CDR2 encoded by the germline V gene are SNHLY and FYNNEI. The CDR3 runs 14 residues from the cysteine to the phenylalanine. The read is trimmed to its CDR3 DNA, 42 bases read in frame from base 1. V lost 7 bases and J lost 4 bases; the stretch between them is 16 bases long. With all but the CDR3 taken from the reference TRBV2 and TRBJ2-5 genes, the full variable domain is: EPEVTQTPSHQVTQMGQEVILRCVPISNHLYFYWYRQILGQKVEFLVSFYNNEISEKSEIFDDQFSVERPDGSNFTLKIRSTKLEDSAMYFCASKFGSRGETQYFGPGTRLLVL.